This TCR beta chain is from a study of T cells in tuberculosis. Study-wide results and caveats: GMM-specific TCRs were nearer to active tuberculosis alpha repertoires, suggesting expansion. Selection depended on which cryopreserved specimens were available.

The data were produced by immunoSEQ multiplex PCR, yet TCRdb's version contains in-frame clones alone and is incomplete. The profile shows 30,000 to 45,000 clones, nearly 95% of them singletons. The V and J ends lost 6 bases and 1 base, in that order; junction bases with no gene match: 4. CDR3 size: 15 residues. Germline CDR1 reads MNHNS; CDR2 reads SASEGT. As regards this clone: As yet, its antigen is unknown.

Each donor contributed 85,000 to 100,000 T cells on average, unsorted. The source material was PBMCs. V gene TRBV6-1 combines with J gene TRBJ1-5, with 9 bases aligning to TRBD1. The TCR was taken from a donor aged 10-29 years with latent tuberculosis or without tuberculosis infection. The CDR3 sequence: CASRVGQGSNQPQHF. The CDR3 DNA follows: TGTGCCAGCAGAGTCGGACAGGGGAGCAATCAGCCCCAGCATTTT.